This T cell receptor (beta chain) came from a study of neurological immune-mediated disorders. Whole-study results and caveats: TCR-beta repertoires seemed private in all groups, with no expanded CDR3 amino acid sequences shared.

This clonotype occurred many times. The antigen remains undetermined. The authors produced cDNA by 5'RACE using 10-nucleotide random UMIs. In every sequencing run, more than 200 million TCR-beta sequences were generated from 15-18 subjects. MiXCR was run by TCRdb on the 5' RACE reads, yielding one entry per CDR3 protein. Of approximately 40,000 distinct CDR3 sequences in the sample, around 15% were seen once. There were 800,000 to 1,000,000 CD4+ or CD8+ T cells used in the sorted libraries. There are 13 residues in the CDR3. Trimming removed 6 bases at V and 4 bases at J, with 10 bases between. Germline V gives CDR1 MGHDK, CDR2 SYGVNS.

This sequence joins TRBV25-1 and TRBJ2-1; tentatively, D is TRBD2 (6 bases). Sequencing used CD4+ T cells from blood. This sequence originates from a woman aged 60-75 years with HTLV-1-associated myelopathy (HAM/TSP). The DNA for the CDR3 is TGTGCCAGCAGGGCGGGGAGTTACAATGAGCAGTTCTTC. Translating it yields CASRAGSYNEQFF.